These T cell receptor beta chains were read from a single sample in a study of somatic mutations in cytotoxic T cells in rheumatoid arthritis. Here immunoSEQ multiplex PCR was the method, and the copy in TCRdb shows in-frame clones only, minus some. The sample contains around 16,000 clones, 65% to 85% of which appear only once. The sample was CD8+ T cells sorted from blood. These receptors all stem from an adult with rheumatoid arthritis. Each CDR3 is given with its conserved first and last residue. A D gene is named only where the DNA matches it firmly. The size entry is marked missing in some rows and otherwise reads once, few, many or a size class.

cdr3_aa cdr3_nt j_call clone_size d_call v_call
CASSIERAGGPGELFF TGTGCCAGTAGTATAGAGCGAGCGGGGGGGCCCGGGGAGCTGTTTTTT TRBJ2-2 - TRBD2 TRBV19
CASSQVYRGRYEQYF TGCGCCAGCAGCCAGGTTTACAGGGGTCGCTACGAGCAGTACTTC TRBJ2-7 - TRBD1 TRBV4-1
CASSRDPGLAKGEQYF TGCGCCAGCAGCCGGGACCCGGGACTAGCCAAGGGGGAGCAGTACTTC TRBJ2-7 - TRBD2 TRBV4-1
CSVEDFTEAFF TGCAGCGTTGAAGATTTCACTGAAGCTTTCTTT TRBJ1-1 - - TRBV29-1
CASSDGGSYNEQFF TGCGCCAGCAGTGACGGGGGGTCCTACAATGAGCAGTTCTTC TRBJ2-1 - TRBD2 TRBV10-1
CASSSSSGFQETQYF TGTGCCAGCAGCTCCTCTAGCGGATTCCAAGAGACCCAGTACTTC TRBJ2-5 - TRBD2 TRBV7-9
CASSVGTSGGATDTQYF TGTGCCAGCAGCGTAGGAACTAGCGGGGGGGCCACAGATACGCAGTATTTT TRBJ2-3 - TRBD2 TRBV9
CASSFFSNQPQHF TGTGCCAGCAGTTTTTTCAGCAATCAGCCCCAGCATTTT TRBJ1-5 few - TRBV27
CASRWEMNTEAFF TGTGCCAGCAGGTGGGAGATGAACACTGAAGCTTTCTTT TRBJ1-1 medium-sized - TRBV11-2
CASSLTGDEQFF TGTGCCAGCAGTCTTACAGGTGATGAGCAGTTCTTC TRBJ2-1 few - TRBV27
CASAGTGKNEQFF TGTGCCAGTGCCGGGACAGGTAAAAATGAGCAGTTCTTC TRBJ2-1 once TRBD1 TRBV2
CASREGNNEQFF TGCGCCAGCAGGGAGGGAAACAATGAGCAGTTCTTC TRBJ2-1 - - TRBV10-2
CASSVGSGTYEQYF TGTGCCAGCAGCGTGGGTAGCGGAACCTACGAGCAGTACTTC TRBJ2-7 - - TRBV9
CASRGGVSEAFF TGCGCCAGCAGGGGGGGGGTGTCTGAAGCTTTCTTT TRBJ1-1 - - TRBV10-2
CASSQSQEWAQDAFF TGCGCCAGCAGCCAATCACAGGAGTGGGCTCAGGACGCTTTCTTT TRBJ1-1 - - TRBV4-1
CASSQEQGIDSPLHF TGCGCCAGCAGCCAAGAACAGGGGATAGATTCACCCCTCCACTTT TRBJ1-6 few TRBD1 TRBV4-1
CASSIQGFTEAFF TGTGCCAGCAGTATACAGGGGTTCACTGAAGCTTTCTTT TRBJ1-1 once TRBD1 TRBV28
CASSQTDTQYF TGTGCCAGCAGCCAGACAGATACGCAGTATTTT TRBJ2-3 - - TRBV27
CAETRGFPRKNTGELFF TGTGCCGAAACTAGGGGGTTCCCCCGGAAAAACACCGGGGAGCTGTTTTTT TRBJ2-2 - - TRBV4-2
CASSPIVGRKTYEQYF TGCGCCAGCAGCCCGATAGTCGGGAGGAAAACCTACGAGCAGTACTTC TRBJ2-7 few TRBD2 TRBV5-1
CASSWPSYNEQFF TGTGCCAGCTCCTGGCCTTCCTACAATGAGCAGTTCTTC TRBJ2-1 few - TRBV7-9
CASSLLARNNEQFF TGTGCCAGCAGTTTATTGGCCAGGAACAATGAGCAGTTCTTC TRBJ2-1 - - TRBV28
CASSYVGQGIAGELFF TGTGCCAGCAGTTATGTGGGACAGGGGATCGCCGGGGAGCTGTTTTTT TRBJ2-2 - TRBD1 TRBV6-9
CASSETGVEGYTF TGTGCCAGCAGCGAGACAGGGGTGGAGGGCTACACCTTC TRBJ1-2 few TRBD1 TRBV2